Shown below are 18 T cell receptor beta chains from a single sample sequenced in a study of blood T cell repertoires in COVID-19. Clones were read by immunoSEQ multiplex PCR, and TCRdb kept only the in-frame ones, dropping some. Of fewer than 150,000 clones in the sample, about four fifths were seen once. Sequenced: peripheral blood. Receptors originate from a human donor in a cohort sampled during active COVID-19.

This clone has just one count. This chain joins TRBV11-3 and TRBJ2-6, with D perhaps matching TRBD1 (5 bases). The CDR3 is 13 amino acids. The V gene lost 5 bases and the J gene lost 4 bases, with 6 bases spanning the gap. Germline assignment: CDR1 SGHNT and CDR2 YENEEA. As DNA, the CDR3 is TGTGCCAGCAGCCCAGGGGGGGCCAACGTCCTGACTTTC. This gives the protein CASSPGGANVLTF.

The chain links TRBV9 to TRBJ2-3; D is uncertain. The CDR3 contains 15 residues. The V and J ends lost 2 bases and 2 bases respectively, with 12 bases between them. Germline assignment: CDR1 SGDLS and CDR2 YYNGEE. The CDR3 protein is CASSVLAVDTDTQYF. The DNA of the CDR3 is TGTGCCAGCAGCGTGTTAGCCGTGGACACAGATACGCAGTATTTT.

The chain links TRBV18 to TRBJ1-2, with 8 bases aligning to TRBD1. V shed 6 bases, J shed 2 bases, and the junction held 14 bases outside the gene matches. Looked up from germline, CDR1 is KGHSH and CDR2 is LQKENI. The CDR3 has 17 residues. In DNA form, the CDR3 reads TGTGCCAGCTCCCCTACTAACGACAGGGGATCCAACTATGGCTACACCTTC. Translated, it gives CASSPTNDRGSNYGYTF.

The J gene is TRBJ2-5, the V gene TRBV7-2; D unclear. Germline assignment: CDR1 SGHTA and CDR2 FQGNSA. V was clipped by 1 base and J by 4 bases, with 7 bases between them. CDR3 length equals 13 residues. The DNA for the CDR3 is TGTGCCAGCAGCTTAGAGCTCGGAGAGACCCAGTACTTC. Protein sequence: CASSLELGETQYF. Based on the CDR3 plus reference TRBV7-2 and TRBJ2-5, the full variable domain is GAGVSQSPSNKVTEKGKDVELRCDPISGHTALYWYRQSLGQGLEFLIYFQGNSAPDKSGLPSDRFSAERTGGSVSTLTIQRTQQEDSAVYLCASSLELGETQYFGPGTRLLVL.

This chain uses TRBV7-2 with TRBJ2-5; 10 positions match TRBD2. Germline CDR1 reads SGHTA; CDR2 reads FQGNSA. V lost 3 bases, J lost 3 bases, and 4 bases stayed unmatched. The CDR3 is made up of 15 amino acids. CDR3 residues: CASSLTGLAEETQYF. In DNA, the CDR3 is TGTGCCAGCAGCTTGACCGGACTAGCGGAAGAGACCCAGTACTTC.

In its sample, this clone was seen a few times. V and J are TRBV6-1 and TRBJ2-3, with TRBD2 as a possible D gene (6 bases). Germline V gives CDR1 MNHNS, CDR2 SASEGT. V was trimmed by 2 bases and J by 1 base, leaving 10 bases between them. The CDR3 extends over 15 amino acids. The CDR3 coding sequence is TGTGCCAGCAGTGAAATACTAGCTGGCACAGATACGCAGTATTTT. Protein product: CASSEILAGTDTQYF.

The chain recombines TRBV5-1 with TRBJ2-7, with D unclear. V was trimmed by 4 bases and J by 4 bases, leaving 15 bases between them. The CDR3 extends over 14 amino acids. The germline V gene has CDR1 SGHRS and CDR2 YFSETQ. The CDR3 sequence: CASSPGPDKYEQYF. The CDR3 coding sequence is TGCGCCAGCAGCCCCGGTCCCGATAAGTACGAGCAGTACTTC.

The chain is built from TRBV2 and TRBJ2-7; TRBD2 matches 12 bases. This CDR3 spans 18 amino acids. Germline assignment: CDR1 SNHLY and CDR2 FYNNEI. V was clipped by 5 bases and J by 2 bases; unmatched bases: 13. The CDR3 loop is CASSRLPSGGAEAYEQYF. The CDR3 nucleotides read TGTGCCAGCAGTCGGCTTCCTAGCGGGGGGGCCGAGGCCTACGAGCAGTACTTC.

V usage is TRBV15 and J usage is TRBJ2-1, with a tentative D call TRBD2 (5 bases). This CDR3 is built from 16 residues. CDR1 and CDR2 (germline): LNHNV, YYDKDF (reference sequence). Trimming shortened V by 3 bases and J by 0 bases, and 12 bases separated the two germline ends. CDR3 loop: CATSSPLASSYNEQFF. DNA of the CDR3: TGTGCCACCAGCAGTCCTCTAGCAAGCTCCTACAATGAGCAGTTCTTC.

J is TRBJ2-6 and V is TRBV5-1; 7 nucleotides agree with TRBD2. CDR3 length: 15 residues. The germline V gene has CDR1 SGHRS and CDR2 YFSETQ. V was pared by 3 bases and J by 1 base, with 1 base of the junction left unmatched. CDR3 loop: CASSSGGSGANVLTF. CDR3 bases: TGCGCCAGCAGCTCCGGGGGGTCTGGGGCCAACGTCCTGACTTTC.

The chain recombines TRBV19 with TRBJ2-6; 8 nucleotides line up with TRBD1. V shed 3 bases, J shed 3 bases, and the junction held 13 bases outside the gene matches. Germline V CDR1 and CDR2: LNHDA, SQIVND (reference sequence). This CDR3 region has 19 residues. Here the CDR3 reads CASSMAAVGQVGGANVLTF. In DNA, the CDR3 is TGTGCCAGTAGTATGGCCGCGGTGGGACAGGTTGGTGGGGCCAACGTCCTGACTTTC.

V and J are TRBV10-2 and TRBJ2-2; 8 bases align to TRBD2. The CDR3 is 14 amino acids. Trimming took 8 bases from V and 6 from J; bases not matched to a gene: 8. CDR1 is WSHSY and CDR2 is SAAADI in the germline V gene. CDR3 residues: CASGGLEGAGELFF. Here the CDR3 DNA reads TGCGCCAGCGGGGGACTAGAGGGGGCCGGGGAGCTGTTTTTT.

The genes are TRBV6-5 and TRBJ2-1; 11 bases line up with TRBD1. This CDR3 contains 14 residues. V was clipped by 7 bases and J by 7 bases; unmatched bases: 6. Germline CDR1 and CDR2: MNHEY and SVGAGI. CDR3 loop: CASKLDRGLNEQFF. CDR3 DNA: TGTGCCAGCAAGTTGGACAGGGGGCTGAATGAGCAGTTCTTC.

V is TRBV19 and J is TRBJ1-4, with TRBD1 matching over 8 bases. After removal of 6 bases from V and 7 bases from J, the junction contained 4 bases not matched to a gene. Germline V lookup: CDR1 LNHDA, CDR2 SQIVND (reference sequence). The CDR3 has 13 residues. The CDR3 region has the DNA TGTGCCAGTAGGGACAGGGATCCTGAAAAACTGTTTTTT. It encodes CASRDRDPEKLFF.

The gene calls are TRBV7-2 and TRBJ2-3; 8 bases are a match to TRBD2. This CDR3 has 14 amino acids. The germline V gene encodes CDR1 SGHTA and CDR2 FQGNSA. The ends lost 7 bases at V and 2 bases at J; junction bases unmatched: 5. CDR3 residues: CASTRGGSTDTQYF. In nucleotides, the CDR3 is TGTGCCAGCACCCGCGGGGGGTCCACAGATACGCAGTATTTT. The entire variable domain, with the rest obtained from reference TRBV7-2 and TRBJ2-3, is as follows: GAGVSQSPSNKVTEKGKDVELRCDPISGHTALYWYRQSLGQGLEFLIYFQGNSAPDKSGLPSDRFSAERTGGSVSTLTIQRTQQEDSAVYLCASTRGGSTDTQYFGPGTRLTVL.

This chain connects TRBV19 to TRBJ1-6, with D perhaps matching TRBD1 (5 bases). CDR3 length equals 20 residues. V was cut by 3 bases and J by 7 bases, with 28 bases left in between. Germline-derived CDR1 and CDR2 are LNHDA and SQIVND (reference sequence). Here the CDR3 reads CASSMPRIREGLNTNSPLHF. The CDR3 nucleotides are TGTGCCAGTAGTATGCCCAGGATCAGGGAAGGATTAAATACGAATTCACCCCTCCACTTT.

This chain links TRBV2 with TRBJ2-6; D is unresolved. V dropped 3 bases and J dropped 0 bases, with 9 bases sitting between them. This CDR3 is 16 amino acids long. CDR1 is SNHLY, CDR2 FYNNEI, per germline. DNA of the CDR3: TGTGCCAGCAGTGACCCGACACCCTCTGGGGCCAACGTCCTGACTTTC. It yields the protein CASSDPTPSGANVLTF.

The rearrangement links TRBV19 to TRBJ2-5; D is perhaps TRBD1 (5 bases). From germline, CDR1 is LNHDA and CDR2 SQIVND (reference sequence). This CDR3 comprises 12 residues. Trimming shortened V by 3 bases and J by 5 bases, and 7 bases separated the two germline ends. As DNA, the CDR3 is TGTGCCAGTAGTATGGGGCGGGAGACCCAGTACTTC. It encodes CASSMGRETQYF.